This entry is about one T cell receptor beta chain. The data are from a study of cytomegalovirus exposure and HLA in healthy donors. With 60 Vbeta and 13 Jbeta primers, the PCR was carried out. Repertoires were generated with immunoSEQ multiplex PCR, while TCRdb's copy carries only in-frame clones and drops some. Of approximately 130,000 clones in the sample, around four fifths were seen once. The germline V gene encodes CDR1 SGDLS and CDR2 YYNGEE. The CDR3 runs 15 residues. J lost 8 bases, V lost 3 bases, and 9 bases had no gene match. The clonotype comes from a woman in her 50s in good health and CMV-seropositive. Material for sequencing was PBMCs. V and J are TRBV9 and TRBJ1-2; TRBD1 matches 11 bases. The CDR3 bases are TGTGCCAGCAGCGAGGAGGGACAGGGGGTCCTAGGCTACACCTTC. As protein: CASSEEGQGVLGYTF.